What follows are 22 T cell receptor beta chains derived from one specimen sequenced in a study of shared clonotypes between healthy human individuals. Clones were sequenced by immunoSEQ multiplex PCR, and TCRdb holds only the in-frame ones, with some missing. This repertoire shows fewer than 1.4 million clones, roughly 74% found once; its top ten account for roughly 0.65%. The source material was memory CD4+ T cells from PBMCs. The subset here: CD45RA-negative fraction. Receptors originate from a man in his late teens or twenties in good health. Some clones in this sample may be carry-over from other donors' samples.

The chain couples TRBV9 to TRBJ1-2; TRBD1 is a possible D gene (5 bases). Germline V gene sequence: CDR1 SGDLS, CDR2 YYNGEE. V dropped 3 bases and J dropped 4 bases, with 16 bases sitting between them. CDR3 length: 15 residues. The CDR3 DNA reads as TGTGCCAGCAGCGGAATACAGGTCTGGGGCTATGGCTACACCTTC. This encodes CASSGIQVWGYGYTF.

There are a few counts of this clone. This chain joins TRBV7-9 and TRBJ2-3; D possibly corresponds to TRBD1 (5 bases). CDR1 SEHNR and CDR2 FQNEAQ come from the germline V gene (reference sequence). CDR3 size: 12 residues. Trimming stripped 5 bases from V and 6 bases from J, with 9 bases between. The CDR3 reads CASSQRGDTQYF. In nucleotides, the CDR3 is TGTGCCAGCAGCCAAAGGGGTGATACGCAGTATTTT.

The V gene is TRBV15, the J gene TRBJ2-1, with TRBD1 matching 8 bases. CDR3 length: 13 residues. J lost 10 bases, V lost 3 bases, and 5 bases had no gene match. CDR1 and CDR2 from the germline V gene are LNHNV and YYDKDF (reference sequence). CDR3 sequence reads: CATSRDRAREQFF. The CDR3 nucleotides read TGTGCCACCAGCAGGGACAGGGCTCGAGAGCAGTTCTTC. The entire variable domain, with the rest obtained from reference TRBV15 and TRBJ2-1, is as follows: DAMVIQNPRYQVTQFGKPVTLSCSQTLNHNVMYWYQQKSSQAPKLLFHYYDKDFNNEADTPDNFQSRRPNTSFCFLDIRSPGLGDTAMYLCATSRDRAREQFFGPGTRLTVL.

J is TRBJ2-3 and V is TRBV7-9; 7 positions match TRBD1. Per germline, CDR1 SEHNR and CDR2 FQNEAQ (reference sequence). Trimming at V came to 5 bases and at J to 0 bases, leaving 5 bases not matched to a gene. The CDR3 totals 15 residues. CDR3 DNA: TGTGCCAGCAGCGCCGGGACAGCTAGCACAGATACGCAGTATTTT. Translating gives CASSAGTASTDTQYF.

Written as DNA, the CDR3 is TGTGCCAGCAGTCGACGACAGGGCGATGGCTACACCTTC. It is translated as CASSRRQGDGYTF. The rearrangement links TRBV27 to TRBJ1-2; TRBD1 matches at 7 bases. CDR3 length: 13 residues. The trim removed 5 bases at V and 6 bases at J, leaving 6 bases unmatched. Per germline, CDR1 MNHEY and CDR2 SMNVEV (reference sequence).

The chain couples TRBV10-3 to TRBJ1-5; D is unclear. CDR1 and CDR2 from the germline V gene are ENHRY and SYGVKD. V lost 2 bases, J lost 5 bases, and 7 bases lay in between. This CDR3 is 13 amino acids long. As DNA, the CDR3 is TGTGCCATCAGTGAGACAGTTGATCAGCCCCAGCATTTT. Residues: CAISETVDQPQHF.

In this sample, this clone turned up a few times. Distinct nucleotide sequences in the sample also encode this CDR3. The chain is built from TRBV2 and TRBJ2-1; D unresolved. The CDR3 loop spans 11 amino acids. V lost 6 bases and J 4 bases, leaving 4 bases between the germline ends. CDR1 and CDR2 from the germline V gene are SNHLY and FYNNEI. DNA of the CDR3: TGTGCCAGCAGGGTTTACAATGAGCAGTTCTTC. This translates into CASRVYNEQFF. Looking up the rest from reference TRBV2 and TRBJ2-1 gives the full variable domain: EPEVTQTPSHQVTQMGQEVILRCVPISNHLYFYWYRQILGQKVEFLVSFYNNEISEKSEIFDDQFSVERPDGSNFTLKIRSTKLEDSAMYFCASRVYNEQFFGPGTRLTVL.

A word on this clone: A clone one base away is much larger, so this may be a read error. Other DNA sequences in this specimen translate into the identical CDR3. This chain joins TRBV7-2 and TRBJ2-5; perhaps TRBD2 as D (6 bases). V was cut by 1 base and J by 4 bases, with 7 bases left in between. The CDR3 consists of 13 residues. The germline V gene has CDR1 SGHTA and CDR2 FQGNSA. In DNA, the CDR3 is TGTGCCAGCAGCTTAGTCGGGGGAGAGACCCAGTACTTC. Translation: CASSLVGGETQYF. Looking up the rest from reference TRBV7-2 and TRBJ2-5 gives the full variable domain: GAGVSQSPSNKVTEKGKDVELRCDPISGHTALYWYRQSLGQGLEFLIYFQGNSAPDKSGLPSDRFSAERTGGSVSTLTIQRTQQEDSAVYLCASSLVGGETQYFGPGTRLLVL.

A single count supports this clone. DNA for the CDR3: TGCGCCAGCAGGGAGGGGGCGACGACCGGGGAGCTGTTTTTT. Protein product: CASREGATTGELFF. The V call is TRBV5-1, the J call TRBJ2-2; a possible D gene is TRBD1 (7 bases). CDR3 length: 14 amino acids. Trimming cost V 5 bases and J 5 bases, with 13 bases left between them. The germline gives CDR1 SGHRS, CDR2 YFSETQ.

This clone was recorded a few times. The chain uses TRBV7-9 and TRBJ1-2, with 12 bases identical to TRBD1. CDR1 is SEHNR, CDR2 FQNEAQ, per germline (reference sequence). The CDR3 sequence is 17 residues long. V lost 5 bases to trimming and J lost 4 bases; unmatched junction nucleotides: 11. CDR3 coding DNA: TGTGCCAGCAGCCCTGCGGGACAGGGGGCGCGGAGCTATGGCTACACCTTC. Its translation: CASSPAGQGARSYGYTF.

CDR3 sequence reads: CASSELAGDTGELFF. In DNA, the CDR3 is TGTGCCAGCAGTGAACTAGCGGGAGACACCGGGGAGCTGTTTTTT. The chain joins TRBV2 to TRBJ2-2, with 10 bases fitting TRBD2. CDR3 size: 15 residues. V lost 2 bases to trimming and J lost 3 bases; unmatched junction nucleotides: 0. Germline CDR1 is SNHLY and CDR2 is FYNNEI. The full variable domain, with the rest looked up from reference TRBV2 and TRBJ2-2, is EPEVTQTPSHQVTQMGQEVILRCVPISNHLYFYWYRQILGQKVEFLVSFYNNEISEKSEIFDDQFSVERPDGSNFTLKIRSTKLEDSAMYFCASSELAGDTGELFFGEGSRLTVL.

The genes are TRBV18 and TRBJ2-7, with D possibly matching TRBD1 (6 bases). This CDR3 has 16 amino acids. Germline-derived CDR1 and CDR2 are KGHSH and LQKENI. Trimming cost V 3 bases and J 1 base, with 16 bases left between them. This chain's CDR3 is CASSPGGGPGSYEQYF. The CDR3, as DNA: TGTGCCAGCTCACCCGGTGGGGGCCCGGGATCCTACGAGCAGTACTTC. Drawing the rest from reference TRBV18 and TRBJ2-7, the complete variable domain is NAGVMQNPRHLVRRRGQEARLRCSPMKGHSHVYWYRQLPEEGLKFMVYLQKENIIDESGMPKERFSAEFPKEGPSILRIQQVVRGDSAAYFCASSPGGGPGSYEQYFGPGTRLTVT.

In its sample, this clone was seen once. This may arise from a read error, as a much more abundant clone is one base away. The CDR3 end shows no conserved phenylalanine or tryptophan, and so a read error is likely. The chain joins TRBV29-1 to TRBJ2-7; D gene unclear. V lost 7 bases and J lost 1, with 17 bases in between. The CDR3 is made up of 14 amino acids. Germline CDR1 reads SQVTM; CDR2 reads ANQGSEA. The CDR3 DNA follows: TGCAGCGCTTCCGTAGGGCTAAATTCCTACGAGCAGTACCTC. It yields the protein CSASVGLNSYEQYL.

The J gene is TRBJ1-2, the V gene TRBV29-1; TRBD1 matches 9 bases. Trimming removed 6 bases from V and 6 bases from J; junction bases left unmatched: 8. The CDR3 has 13 amino acids. Germline loops: CDR1 SQVTM, CDR2 ANQGSEA. This CDR3 is CSVLDRGYNGYTF. CDR3 DNA: TGCAGCGTCCTCGACAGGGGGTATAATGGCTACACCTTC.

A word on this clone: This likely reflects a read error, since a far larger clone is one base away. This rearrangement joins TRBV30 to TRBJ1-2; possible D gene TRBD1, 6 bases. Per the germline V gene, CDR1 is GTSNPN and CDR2 is SVGIG (reference sequence). With 3 bases removed from V and 6 bases from J, the gap between germline ends came to 8 bases. This CDR3 contains 11 residues. The CDR3 DNA sequence: TGTGCCTGGAGGGGGGCGCATGGCTACACCTTC. This sequence encodes CAWRGAHGYTF.

The chain carries TRBV5-4 and TRBJ2-1; unclear D gene. Trimming took 4 bases from V and 6 from J, leaving 11 bases between them. The germline CDR1 and CDR2 sequences are SGHNT and YYREEE (reference sequence). The CDR3 is made up of 13 amino acids. The CDR3 nucleotides are TGTGCCAGCAGCGTCGACTCTTTCAATGAGCAGTTCTTC. This translates into CASSVDSFNEQFF.

The chain employs TRBV9 and TRBJ2-1; 10 bases map to TRBD2. The V gene end was trimmed by 2 bases and the J gene end by 0 bases; junction bases not matched to a gene: 17. Germline loops: CDR1 SGDLS, CDR2 YYNGEE. The CDR3 has 21 amino acids. CDR3 protein: CASSVRGSRTSGFSSYNEQFF. The CDR3, as DNA: TGTGCCAGCAGCGTTAGGGGATCCCGGACTAGCGGATTCAGCTCCTACAATGAGCAGTTCTTC.

The chain joins TRBV4-2 to TRBJ2-3; 9 bases are shared with TRBD1. Per germline, CDR1 LGHNA and CDR2 YNFKEQ. This CDR3 contains 17 residues. V shed 1 base, J shed 4 bases, and the junction held 9 bases outside the gene matches. The CDR3 protein is CASSQVRTGVQADTQYF. The CDR3 nucleotides read TGTGCCAGCAGCCAAGTACGGACAGGGGTTCAAGCAGATACGCAGTATTTT.

The rearrangement joins TRBV5-1 to TRBJ2-7; no reliable D call. CDR1 and CDR2 from the germline V gene are SGHRS and YFSETQ. V lost 4 bases and J lost 2, with 13 bases in between. The CDR3 runs to 14 residues. The CDR3 DNA reads TGCGCCAGCAGCCACCCCGGCGGAACCTACGAGCAGTACTTC. Protein product: CASSHPGGTYEQYF.

This clone was seen more than once but under ten times. J is TRBJ1-5 and V is TRBV19, with D possibly matching TRBD1 (5 bases). Per germline, CDR1 LNHDA and CDR2 SQIVND (reference sequence). Trimming cost V 3 bases and J 6 bases, with 12 bases left between them. The CDR3 runs to 14 residues. CDR3 region: CASSMGPGGQPQHF. The CDR3 DNA sequence: TGTGCCAGTAGTATGGGACCGGGGGGTCAGCCCCAGCATTTT.

The chain joins TRBV28 to TRBJ2-7; D unclear. The CDR3 runs 14 residues. V shed 5 bases and J shed 2 bases, with 13 bases lying between them. The germline V gene has CDR1 MDHEN and CDR2 SYDVKM. The CDR3 DNA reads TGTGCCAGCAGTCCCCCCTTCTCCGCCTACGAGCAGTACTTC. This translates into CASSPPFSAYEQYF. The entire variable domain, with the rest obtained from reference TRBV28 and TRBJ2-7, is as follows: DVKVTQSSRYLVKRTGEKVFLECVQDMDHENMFWYRQDPGLGLRLIYFSYDVKMKEKGDIPEGYSVSREKKERFSLILESASTNQTSMYLCASSPPFSAYEQYFGPGTRLTVT.

This clone was counted once. The chain couples TRBV9 to TRBJ2-1, with 8 bases lining up with TRBD2. V shed 4 bases and J 0 bases; nucleotides not matched to a gene: 3. The CDR3 spans 15 residues. Germline V lookup: CDR1 SGDLS, CDR2 YYNGEE. CDR3 amino acids: CASSTLAASYNEQFF. DNA for the CDR3: TGTGCCAGCAGCACACTAGCGGCCTCCTACAATGAGCAGTTCTTC.